This T cell receptor beta chain was found in a study of T cell repertoires in ileal Crohn's disease. General study results and limits: Clonal expansions were more frequent in active smokers than non-smokers at surgery. All patients with clonality above 26.8% had endoscopic recurrence.

Trimming cost V 6 bases and J 0 bases; bases outside gene matches: 16. The CDR3 is 18 amino acids. Germline loops: CDR1 LGHNT, CDR2 FRNRAP. On this clone: Antigen: not known.

Per sample, roughly 500 nanograms of biopsy DNA were TCRB immunosequenced. Generated by immunoSEQ multiplex PCR, the TCRdb table keeps only in-frame clones and is missing some. The sample consists of some 10,000 clones, roughly four fifths of them appearing once. Included were adult ileal or ileocolonic Crohn's patients indicated for ileocolonic resection. V gene TRBV12-5 combines with J gene TRBJ1-1; 7 bases align to TRBD1. The sample comprised ileal tissue. The clonotype originates from an adult with Crohn's disease. The CDR3 sequence: CASGSLRLGTAMNTEAFF. The CDR3 nucleotides read TGTGCTAGTGGCTCCCTAAGGTTAGGGACAGCAATGAACACTGAAGCTTTCTTT.